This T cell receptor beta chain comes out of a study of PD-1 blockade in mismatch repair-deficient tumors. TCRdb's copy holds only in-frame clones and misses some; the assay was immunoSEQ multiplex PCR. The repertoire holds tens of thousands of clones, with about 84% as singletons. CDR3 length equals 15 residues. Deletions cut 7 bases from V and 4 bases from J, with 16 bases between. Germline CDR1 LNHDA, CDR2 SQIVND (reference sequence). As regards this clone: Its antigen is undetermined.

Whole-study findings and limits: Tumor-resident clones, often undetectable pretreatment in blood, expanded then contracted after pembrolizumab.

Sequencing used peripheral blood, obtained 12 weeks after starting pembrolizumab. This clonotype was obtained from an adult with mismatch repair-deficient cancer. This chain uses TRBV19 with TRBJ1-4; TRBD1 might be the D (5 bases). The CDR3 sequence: CASTLKGQFNEKLFF. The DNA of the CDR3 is TGTGCCAGTACTCTAAAGGGGCAGTTTAATGAAAAACTGTTTTTT.